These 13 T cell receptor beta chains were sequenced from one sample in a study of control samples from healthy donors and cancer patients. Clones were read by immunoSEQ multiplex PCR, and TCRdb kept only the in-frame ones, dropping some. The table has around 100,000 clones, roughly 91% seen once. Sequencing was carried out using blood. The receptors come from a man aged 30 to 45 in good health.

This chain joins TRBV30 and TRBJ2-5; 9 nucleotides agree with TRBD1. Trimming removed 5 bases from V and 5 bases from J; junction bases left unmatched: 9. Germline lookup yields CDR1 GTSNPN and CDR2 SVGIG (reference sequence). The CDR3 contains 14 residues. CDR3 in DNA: TGTGCCTGGGATACGGGACAGGGACGTGAGACCCAGTACTTC. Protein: CAWDTGQGRETQYF.

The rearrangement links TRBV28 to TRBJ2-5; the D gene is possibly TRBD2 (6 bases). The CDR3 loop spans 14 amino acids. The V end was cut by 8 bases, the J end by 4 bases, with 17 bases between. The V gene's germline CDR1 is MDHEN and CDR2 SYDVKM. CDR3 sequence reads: CASGSGSFLETQYF. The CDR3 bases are TGTGCCAGCGGATCCGGGAGCTTTTTAGAGACCCAGTACTTC.

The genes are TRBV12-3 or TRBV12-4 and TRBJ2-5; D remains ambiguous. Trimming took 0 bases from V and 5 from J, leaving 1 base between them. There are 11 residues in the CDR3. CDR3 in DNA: TGTGCCAGCAGTTTAGCGGAGACCCAGTACTTC. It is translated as CASSLAETQYF.

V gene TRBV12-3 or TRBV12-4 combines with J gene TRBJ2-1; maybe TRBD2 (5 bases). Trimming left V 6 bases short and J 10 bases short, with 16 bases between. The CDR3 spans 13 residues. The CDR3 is CASRYYPTREQFF. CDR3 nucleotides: TGTGCCAGCAGGTATTACCCCACTAGGGAGCAGTTCTTC.

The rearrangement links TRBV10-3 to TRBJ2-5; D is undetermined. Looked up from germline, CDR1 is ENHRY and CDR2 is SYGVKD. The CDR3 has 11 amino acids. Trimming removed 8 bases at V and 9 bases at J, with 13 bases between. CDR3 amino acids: CAISSRGPQYF. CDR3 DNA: TGTGCCATCTCATCACGCGGTCCCCAGTACTTC.

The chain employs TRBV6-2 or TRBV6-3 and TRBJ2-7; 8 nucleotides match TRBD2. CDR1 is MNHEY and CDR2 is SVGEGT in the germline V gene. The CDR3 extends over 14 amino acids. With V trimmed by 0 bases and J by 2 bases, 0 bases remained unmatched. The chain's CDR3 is CASSYSSGAYEQYF. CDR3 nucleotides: TGTGCCAGCAGTTACTCTAGCGGGGCCTACGAGCAGTACTTC.

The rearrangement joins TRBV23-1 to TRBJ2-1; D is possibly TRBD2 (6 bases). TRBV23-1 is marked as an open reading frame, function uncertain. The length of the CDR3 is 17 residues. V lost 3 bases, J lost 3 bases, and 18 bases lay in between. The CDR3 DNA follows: TGCGCCAGCAGTCATTCATCGTCAGGAGGGGTCTACAATGAGCAGTTCTTC. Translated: CASSHSSSGGVYNEQFF.

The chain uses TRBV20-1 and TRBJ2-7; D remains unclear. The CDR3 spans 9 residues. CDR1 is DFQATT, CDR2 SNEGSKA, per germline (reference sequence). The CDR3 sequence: CKGTYEQYV. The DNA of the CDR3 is TGCAAGGGCACCTACGAGCAGTACGTC.

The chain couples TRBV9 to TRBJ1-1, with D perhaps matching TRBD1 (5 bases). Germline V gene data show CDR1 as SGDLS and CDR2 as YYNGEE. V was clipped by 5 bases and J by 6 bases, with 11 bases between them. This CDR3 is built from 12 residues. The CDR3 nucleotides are TGTGCCAGCAGTAATAGGGGACCTGAAGCTTTCTTT. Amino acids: CASSNRGPEAFF.

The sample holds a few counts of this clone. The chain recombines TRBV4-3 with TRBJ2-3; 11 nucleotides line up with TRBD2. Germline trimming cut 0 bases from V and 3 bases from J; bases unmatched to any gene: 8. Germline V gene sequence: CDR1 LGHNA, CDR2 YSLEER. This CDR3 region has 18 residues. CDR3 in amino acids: CASSQEGVAGGPTDTQYF. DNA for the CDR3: TGCGCCAGCAGCCAAGAAGGGGTAGCGGGAGGGCCTACAGATACGCAGTATTTT.

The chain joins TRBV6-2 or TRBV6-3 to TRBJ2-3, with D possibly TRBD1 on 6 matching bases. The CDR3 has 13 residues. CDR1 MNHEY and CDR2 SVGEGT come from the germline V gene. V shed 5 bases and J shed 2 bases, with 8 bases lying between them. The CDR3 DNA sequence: TGTGCCAGCAGTGACAGGTTCACAGATACGCAGTATTTT. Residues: CASSDRFTDTQYF.

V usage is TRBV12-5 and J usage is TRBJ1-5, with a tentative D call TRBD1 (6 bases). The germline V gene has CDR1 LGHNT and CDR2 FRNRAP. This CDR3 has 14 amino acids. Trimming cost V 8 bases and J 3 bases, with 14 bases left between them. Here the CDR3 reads CASKGGQNNQPQHF. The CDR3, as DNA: TGTGCTAGTAAAGGGGGACAAAACAATCAGCCCCAGCATTTT. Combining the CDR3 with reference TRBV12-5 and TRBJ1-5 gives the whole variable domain DARVTQTPRHKVTEMGQEVTMRCQPILGHNTVFWYRQTMMQGLELLAYFRNRAPLDDSGMPKDRFSAEMPDATLATLKIQPSEPRDSAVYFCASKGGQNNQPQHFGDGTRLSIL.

The CDR3 bases are TGCAGTGCTAGTGATAGCGGGATCTACGAGCAGTACTTC. It codes for CSASDSGIYEQYF. This chain joins TRBV20-1 and TRBJ2-7, with 8 nucleotides matching TRBD2. In germline, CDR1 is DFQATT, CDR2 SNEGSKA (reference sequence). The CDR3 is made up of 13 amino acids. J gave up 3 bases and V 3 bases, and 4 bases lay outside the gene matches.